The T cell receptor beta chain described here comes from a study of T cell responses to AZD1222 COVID-19 vaccine. Only in-frame clones appear in the TCRdb table, and some are missing; sequencing was by immunoSEQ multiplex PCR. The data contain about 84,000 clones, roughly 88% of them singletons. Unmatched junction bases numbered 8, after V lost 6 bases and J lost 3 bases. The CDR3 runs 16 residues. CDR1 MNHNY and CDR2 SVGAGI come from the germline V gene (reference sequence). This clonotype was sampled from an adult who received the AZD1222 COVID-19 vaccine. The chain joins TRBV6-6 to TRBJ2-3, with 11 bases aligning to TRBD2. The source was peripheral blood, collected 28 days after the second AZD1222 dose. CDR3 sequence (DNA): TGTGCCAGCAGCACCTCCGGGACTAGCGGAACAGATACGCAGTATTTT. As protein: CASSTSGTSGTDTQYF.